Presented here are 8 T cell receptor beta chains from one specimen sequenced in a study of blood T cell repertoires in COVID-19. Assay: immunoSEQ multiplex PCR; the TCRdb copy retains only in-frame clones and omits some. This sample carries 300,000 to 350,000 clones, 80% to 90% of them seen once, and the ten largest clones take around 2.1%. Material for sequencing was PBMCs or T cells enriched from blood (not recorded which). The receptor source for this set is a young man who had recovered from COVID-19.

This clone was detected only a few times. The rearrangement links TRBV27 to TRBJ2-2, with 7 bases aligning to TRBD1. Germline V gene data show CDR1 as MNHEY and CDR2 as SMNVEV (reference sequence). The CDR3 covers 17 residues. The V segment lost 1 base and the J segment 9 bases; nucleotides outside the gene matches: 14. Written as DNA, the CDR3 is TGTGCCAGCAGTTTATTTGCAGGGGCTGAGGGGGCTCGGGAGCTGTTTTTT. Translating gives CASSLFAGAEGARELFF.

V is TRBV19 and J is TRBJ1-6, with 8 nucleotides matching TRBD1. Losses at the gene ends were 6 bases for V and 7 bases for J; bases not matched to a gene: 8. The CDR3 loop spans 15 amino acids. The germline V gene has CDR1 LNHDA and CDR2 SQIVND (reference sequence). CDR3 coding DNA: TGTGCCAGTAGAAGGACAGGGAGTTCCAATTCACCCCTCCACTTT. This translates into CASRRTGSSNSPLHF. The variable domain in full, completed from reference TRBV19 and TRBJ1-6, reads DGGITQSPKYLFRKEGQNVTLSCEQNLNHDAMYWYRQDPGQGLRLIYYSQIVNDFQKGDIAEGYSVSREKKESFPLTVTSAQKNPTAFYLCASRRTGSSNSPLHFGNGTRLTVT.

The genes are TRBV6-5 and TRBJ1-1; 9 bases are a match to TRBD1. The germline CDR1 and CDR2 sequences are MNHEY and SVGAGI. V shed 6 bases, J shed 3 bases, and the junction held 5 bases outside the gene matches. CDR3 length: 14 amino acids. The CDR3 DNA is TGTGCCAGCAGACCCGGGACAGGGCACACTGAAGCTTTCTTT. This gives the protein CASRPGTGHTEAFF.

The chain couples TRBV5-5 to TRBJ1-1; D unresolved. V lost 3 bases and J lost 0, with 15 bases in between. Germline values: CDR1 SGHKS, CDR2 YYEKEE (reference sequence). The CDR3 runs 16 residues. The DNA for the CDR3 is TGTGCCAGCAGCTCTTATAGCGTGAACTTGAACACTGAAGCTTTCTTT. Translation: CASSSYSVNLNTEAFF.

The chain has TRBV4-2 and TRBJ2-7; possibly TRBD2 for D (5 bases). Germline assignment: CDR1 LGHNA and CDR2 YNFKEQ. This CDR3 region has 15 residues. The V gene lost 0 bases and the J gene lost 1 base, with 10 bases spanning the gap. The CDR3 is CASSQDRGSSYEQYF. The CDR3 DNA follows: TGTGCCAGCAGCCAAGATAGAGGGAGTTCCTACGAGCAGTACTTC.

This clone was seen just once. The chain is built from TRBV7-9 and TRBJ2-7, with TRBD1 matching 7 bases. J was trimmed by 0 bases and V by 5 bases; bases with no gene match: 16. The CDR3 runs 18 residues. Germline V CDR1 and CDR2: SEHNR, FQNEAQ (reference sequence). The CDR3 reads CASSHPTLTGPHSYEQYF. DNA of the CDR3: TGTGCCAGCAGCCATCCGACCTTGACAGGGCCCCACTCCTACGAGCAGTACTTC.

This clone was found once. The chain couples TRBV7-9 to TRBJ1-2, with 9 bases identical to TRBD1. CDR1 and CDR2 from the germline V gene are SEHNR and FQNEAQ (reference sequence). This CDR3 spans 13 amino acids. After removal of 5 bases from V and 5 bases from J, the junction contained 3 bases not matched to a gene. The DNA for the CDR3 is TGTGCCAGCAGCCGTGGGACAGGGTATGGCTACACCTTC. It encodes CASSRGTGYGYTF.

J is TRBJ2-7 and V is TRBV6-2 or TRBV6-3, with 7 nucleotides matching TRBD1. The CDR3 runs to 13 residues. Germline V gives CDR1 MNHEY, CDR2 SVGEGT. With V trimmed by 5 bases and J by 4 bases, 5 bases remained unmatched. CDR3 nucleotide sequence: TGTGCCAGCAGTCGGGGACAGTCTTACGAGCAGTACTTC. Amino acids: CASSRGQSYEQYF.